This T cell receptor beta chain was found in a study of T cells in Graves' hyperthyroidism and ophthalmopathy. Study context: The initial diagnosis was the point when peripheral blood was collected, ahead of any treatment. Study results and limitations: Most clonotypes expanded in the thyroid (above 0.001) were also present in blood.

The CDR3 length is 11 residues. Germline V gene sequence: CDR1 MNHEY, CDR2 SVGEGT. V was clipped by 6 bases and J by 9 bases, with 9 bases between them. RNA transcripts served as the template for amplifying TCR beta CDR3 regions. The TCR CDR3 first-round RT-PCR relied on the HTBI primer set. TCRdb re-analysed the multiplex PCR reads in MiXCR, keeping a single row per CDR3 protein. The table lists about 360,000 distinct CDR3 sequences, about 12% of them singletons. This clonotype was detected ten times or more. Its antigen is still unknown. The chain employs TRBV6-2 or TRBV6-3 and TRBJ2-1; no firm D call. Sequenced sample: blood. The sequence was obtained from a woman in her late teens or twenties with Graves' hyperthyroidism. The CDR3, as DNA: TGTGCCAGCAGCGCGATCGGTGAGCAGTTCTTC. It encodes CASSAIGEQFF.